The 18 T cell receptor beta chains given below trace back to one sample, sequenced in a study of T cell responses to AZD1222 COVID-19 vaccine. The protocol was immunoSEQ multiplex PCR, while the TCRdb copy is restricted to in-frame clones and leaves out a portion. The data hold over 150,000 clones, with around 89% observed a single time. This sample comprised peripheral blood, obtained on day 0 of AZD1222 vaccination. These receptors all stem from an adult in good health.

The CDR3 is CASSYSGLANTEAFF. DNA of the CDR3: TGTGCCAGCAGTTACTCCGGACTCGCGAACACTGAAGCTTTCTTT. The chain is built from TRBV6-5 and TRBJ1-1; D is uncertain. The CDR3 loop spans 15 amino acids. The ends were cut back, 0 bases at V and 1 base at J, with 9 bases in the middle. Germline V lookup: CDR1 MNHEY, CDR2 SVGAGI.

Here the CDR3 reads CASRRDSRMGDQPQHF. DNA for the CDR3: TGTGCCAGCAGACGGGACTCCCGAATGGGGGATCAGCCCCAGCATTTT. The V and J genes are TRBV11-2 and TRBJ1-5, with D maybe TRBD1 (5 bases). The CDR3 loop spans 16 amino acids. The ends were cut back, 6 bases at V and 5 bases at J, with 20 bases in the middle. The germline gives CDR1 SGHAT, CDR2 FQNNGV.

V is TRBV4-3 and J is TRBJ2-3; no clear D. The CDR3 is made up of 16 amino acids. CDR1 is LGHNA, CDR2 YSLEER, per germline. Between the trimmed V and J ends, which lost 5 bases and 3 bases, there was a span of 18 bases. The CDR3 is CASSSQTGNSTDTQYF. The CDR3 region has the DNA TGCGCCAGCAGCTCACAAACGGGTAACTCTACAGATACGCAGTATTTT.

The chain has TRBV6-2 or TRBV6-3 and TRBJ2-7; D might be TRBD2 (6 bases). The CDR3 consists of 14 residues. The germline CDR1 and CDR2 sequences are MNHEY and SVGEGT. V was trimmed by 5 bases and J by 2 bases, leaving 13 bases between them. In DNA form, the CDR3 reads TGTGCCAGCAGTCCGCCGGGGGTTACCTACGAGCAGTACTTC. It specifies CASSPPGVTYEQYF.

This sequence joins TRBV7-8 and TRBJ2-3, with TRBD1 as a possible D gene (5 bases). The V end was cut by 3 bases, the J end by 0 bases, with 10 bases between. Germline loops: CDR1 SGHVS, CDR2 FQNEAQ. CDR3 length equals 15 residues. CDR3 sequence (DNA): TGTGCCAGCAGCTTGTGGACATCTAGCACAGATACGCAGTATTTT. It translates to CASSLWTSSTDTQYF. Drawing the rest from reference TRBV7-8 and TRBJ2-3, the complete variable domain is GAGVSQSPRYKVAKRGQDVALRCDPISGHVSLFWYQQALGQGPEFLTYFQNEAQLDKSGLPSDRFFAERPEGSVSTLKIQRTQQEDSAVYLCASSLWTSSTDTQYFGPGTRLTVL.

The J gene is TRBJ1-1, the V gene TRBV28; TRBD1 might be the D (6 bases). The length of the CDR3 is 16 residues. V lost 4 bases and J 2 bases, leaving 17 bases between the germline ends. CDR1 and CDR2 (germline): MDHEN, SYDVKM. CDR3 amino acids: CASSSPPSGANTEAFF. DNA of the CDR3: TGTGCCAGCAGTTCTCCCCCTTCAGGGGCTAACACTGAAGCTTTCTTT. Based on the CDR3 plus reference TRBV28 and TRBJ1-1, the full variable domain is DVKVTQSSRYLVKRTGEKVFLECVQDMDHENMFWYRQDPGLGLRLIYFSYDVKMKEKGDIPEGYSVSREKKERFSLILESASTNQTSMYLCASSSPPSGANTEAFFGQGTRLTVV.

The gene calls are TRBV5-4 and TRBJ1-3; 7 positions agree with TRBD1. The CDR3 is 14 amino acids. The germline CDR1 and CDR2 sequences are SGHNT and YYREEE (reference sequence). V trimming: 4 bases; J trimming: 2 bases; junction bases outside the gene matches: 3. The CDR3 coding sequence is TGTGCCAGCAGCGTAGACAGGGCTGGAAACACCATATATTTT. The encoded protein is CASSVDRAGNTIYF.

The CDR3 spells CASSEVKELPQHF. CDR3 coding DNA: TGTGCCAGCAGTGAAGTAAAGGAGTTACCCCAGCATTTT. The chain joins TRBV6-1 to TRBJ1-5; D uncertain. Trimming removed 1 base from V and 10 bases from J, with 11 bases in between. Germline CDR1 MNHNS, CDR2 SASEGT. The CDR3 covers 13 residues.

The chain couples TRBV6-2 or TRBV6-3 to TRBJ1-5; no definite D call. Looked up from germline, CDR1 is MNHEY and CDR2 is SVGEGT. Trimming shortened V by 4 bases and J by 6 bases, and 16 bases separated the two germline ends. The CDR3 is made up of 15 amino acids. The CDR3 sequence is CASSSGRNKIQPQHF. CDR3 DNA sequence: TGTGCCAGCAGTTCCGGACGGAACAAAATTCAGCCCCAGCATTTT.

CDR3: CASSQDTAVGGELFF. The CDR3, as DNA: TGCGCCAGCAGCCAAGATACGGCAGTGGGCGGGGAGCTGTTTTTT. The rearrangement uses TRBV4-1 and TRBJ2-2; D gene uncertain. The germline V gene has CDR1 MGHRA and CDR2 YSYEKL. Trimming removed 0 bases at V and 7 bases at J, with 12 bases between. The CDR3 consists of 15 residues.

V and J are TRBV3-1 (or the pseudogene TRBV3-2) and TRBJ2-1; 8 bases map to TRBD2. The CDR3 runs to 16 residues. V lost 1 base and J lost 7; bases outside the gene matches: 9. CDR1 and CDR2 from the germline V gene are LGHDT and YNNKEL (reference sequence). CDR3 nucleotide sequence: TGTGCCAGCAGCCAAGTTGGACGGGGGGGCAGGAATGAGCAGTTCTTC. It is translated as CASSQVGRGGRNEQFF.

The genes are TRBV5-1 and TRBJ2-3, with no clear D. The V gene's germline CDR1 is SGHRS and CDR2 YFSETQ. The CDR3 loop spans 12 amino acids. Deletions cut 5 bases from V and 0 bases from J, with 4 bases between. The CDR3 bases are TGCGCCAGCAGAGAGAGCACAGATACGCAGTATTTT. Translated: CASRESTDTQYF.

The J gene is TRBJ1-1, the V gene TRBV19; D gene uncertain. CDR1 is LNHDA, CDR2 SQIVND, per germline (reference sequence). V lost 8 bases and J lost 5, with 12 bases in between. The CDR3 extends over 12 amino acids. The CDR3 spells CASSAGWTEAFF. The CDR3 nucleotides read TGTGCCAGTTCGGCAGGATGGACTGAAGCTTTCTTT.

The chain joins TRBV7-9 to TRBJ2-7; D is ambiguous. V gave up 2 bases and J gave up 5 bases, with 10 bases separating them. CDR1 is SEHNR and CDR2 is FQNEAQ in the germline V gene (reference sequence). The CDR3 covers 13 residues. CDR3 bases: TGTGCCAGCAGCTTATGGGTAGCCCACGAGCAGTACTTC. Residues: CASSLWVAHEQYF.

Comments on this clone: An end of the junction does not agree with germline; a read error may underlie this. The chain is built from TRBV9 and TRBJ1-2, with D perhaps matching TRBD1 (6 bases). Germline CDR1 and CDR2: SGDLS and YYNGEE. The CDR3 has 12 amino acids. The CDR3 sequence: CASLGANYCYTF. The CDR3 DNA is TGTGCCAGCCTGGGGGCTAACTATTGCTACACCTTC. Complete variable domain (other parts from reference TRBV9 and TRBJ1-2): DSGVTQTPKHLITATGQRVTLRCSPRSGDLSVYWYQQSLDQGLQFLIQYYNGEERAKGNILERFSAQQFPDLHSELNLSSLELGDSALYFCASLGANYCYTFGSGTRLTVV.

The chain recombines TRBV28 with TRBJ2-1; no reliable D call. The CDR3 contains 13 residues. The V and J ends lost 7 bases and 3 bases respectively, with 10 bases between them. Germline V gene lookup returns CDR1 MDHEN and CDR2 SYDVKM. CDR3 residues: CASIRAHYNEQFF. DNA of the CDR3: TGTGCCAGCATCAGAGCCCACTACAATGAGCAGTTCTTC. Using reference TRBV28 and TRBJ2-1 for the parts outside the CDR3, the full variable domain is DVKVTQSSRYLVKRTGEKVFLECVQDMDHENMFWYRQDPGLGLRLIYFSYDVKMKEKGDIPEGYSVSREKKERFSLILESASTNQTSMYLCASIRAHYNEQFFGPGTRLTVL.

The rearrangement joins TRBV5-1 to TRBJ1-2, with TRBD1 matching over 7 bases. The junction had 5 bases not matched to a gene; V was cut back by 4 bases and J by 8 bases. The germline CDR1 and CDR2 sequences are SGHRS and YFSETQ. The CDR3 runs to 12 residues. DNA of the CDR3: TGCGCCAGCAGCCCCGGGACAGTCGGCTACACCTTC. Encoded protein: CASSPGTVGYTF.

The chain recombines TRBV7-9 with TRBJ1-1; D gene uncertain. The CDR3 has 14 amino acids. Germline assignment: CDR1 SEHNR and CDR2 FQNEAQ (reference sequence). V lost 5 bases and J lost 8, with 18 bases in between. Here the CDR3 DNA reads TGTGCCAGCAGCCCACAAGTGCCCCCCCCAGAAGCTTTCTTT. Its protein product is CASSPQVPPPEAFF.